A selection of T cell receptor beta chains follows, all from one sample in a study of cytomegalovirus exposure and HLA in healthy donors. TCRdb keeps only in-frame clones here, not all; method: immunoSEQ multiplex PCR. Here the sample spans approximately 150,000 clones, 77% being singletons. Specimen: PBMCs. These receptors were taken from a young woman in good health and CMV-seropositive. Both conserved end residues are trimmed from each CDR3.

v_gene: TRBV14
len: 12
j_gene: TRBJ2-7
CDR3aa: ASSRGLAGKGPY

v_gene: TRBV19
len: 13
j_gene: TRBJ1-4
CDR3aa: ASRKGPYVNEKLF

v_gene: TRBV27
len: 13
j_gene: TRBJ2-4
CDR3aa: ASSSTGLAKNIQY

v_gene: TRBV19
len: 16
j_gene: TRBJ1-3
CDR3aa: ASSSRPGAIYSGNTIY

v_gene: TRBV5-4
len: 12
j_gene: TRBJ2-5
CDR3aa: ASTRLADEETQY

v_gene: TRBV18
len: 16
j_gene: TRBJ2-6
CDR3aa: ASSPSTGGASGANVLT

v_gene: TRBV5-1
len: 15
j_gene: TRBJ2-2
CDR3aa: ASSLAPGTTSTGELF

v_gene: TRBV29-1
len: 11
j_gene: TRBJ2-1
CDR3aa: SVERSQGGEQF

v_gene: TRBV28
len: 14
j_gene: TRBJ2-7
CDR3aa: ASSLAPGSLSYEQY

v_gene: TRBV7-9
len: 12
j_gene: TRBJ2-1
CDR3aa: ASSFGTSEAEQF

v_gene: TRBV13
len: 11
j_gene: TRBJ2-7
CDR3aa: ASSSRSVYEQY

v_gene: TRBV27
len: 11
j_gene: TRBJ2-5
CDR3aa: ASKAPGGETQY

v_gene: TRBV14
len: 14
j_gene: TRBJ2-1
CDR3aa: ASSQERRGSYNEQF

v_gene: TRBV28
len: 9
j_gene: TRBJ1-2
CDR3aa: ASTDAGGYT

v_gene: TRBV30
len: 11
j_gene: TRBJ1-4
CDR3aa: ACQGGTNEKLF

v_gene: TRBV27
len: 14
j_gene: TRBJ2-3
CDR3aa: ASSISGTVNPDTQY

v_gene: TRBV7-2
len: 12
j_gene: TRBJ2-2
CDR3aa: ASSLRTSGGELF

v_gene: TRBV6-5
len: 10
j_gene: TRBJ1-1
CDR3aa: ASRQGNTEAF

v_gene: TRBV4-1
len: 14
j_gene: TRBJ1-2
CDR3aa: ASSQDPSGKGYGYT

v_gene: TRBV2
len: 13
j_gene: TRBJ2-1
CDR3aa: ASSEGGSLYNEQF

v_gene: TRBV1
len: 13
j_gene: TRBJ2-1
CDR3aa: TSSQAARSYNEQF

v_gene: TRBV18
len: 14
j_gene: TRBJ1-1
CDR3aa: ASSPTAGGINTEAF

v_gene: TRBV7-8
len: 12
j_gene: TRBJ2-7
CDR3aa: ASSLQAGIYEQY

v_gene: TRBV6-5
len: 12
j_gene: TRBJ1-2
CDR3aa: ASSYRTGRSGYT

v_gene: TRBV30
len: 11
j_gene: TRBJ2-4
CDR3aa: AWSLGDMNIQY

v_gene: TRBV5-5
len: 10
j_gene: TRBJ2-7
CDR3aa: ASSLQSYEQY

v_gene: TRBV4-2
len: 12
j_gene: TRBJ2-1
CDR3aa: ASSQVEGYNEQF

v_gene: TRBV4-1
len: 12
j_gene: TRBJ2-7
CDR3aa: ASSQEGGGHEQY

v_gene: TRBV9
len: 12
j_gene: TRBJ1-3
CDR3aa: ASSSTGDGNTIY

v_gene: TRBV28
len: 13
j_gene: TRBJ2-7
CDR3aa: ASSPARGNAYEQY

v_gene: TRBV5-6
len: 14
j_gene: TRBJ2-1
CDR3aa: ASSTDGLAVYNEQF

v_gene: TRBV4-3
len: 14
j_gene: TRBJ2-2
CDR3aa: ASSQERQGAGGELF

v_gene: TRBV30
len: 12
j_gene: TRBJ1-5
CDR3aa: AFSGGAAHQPQH